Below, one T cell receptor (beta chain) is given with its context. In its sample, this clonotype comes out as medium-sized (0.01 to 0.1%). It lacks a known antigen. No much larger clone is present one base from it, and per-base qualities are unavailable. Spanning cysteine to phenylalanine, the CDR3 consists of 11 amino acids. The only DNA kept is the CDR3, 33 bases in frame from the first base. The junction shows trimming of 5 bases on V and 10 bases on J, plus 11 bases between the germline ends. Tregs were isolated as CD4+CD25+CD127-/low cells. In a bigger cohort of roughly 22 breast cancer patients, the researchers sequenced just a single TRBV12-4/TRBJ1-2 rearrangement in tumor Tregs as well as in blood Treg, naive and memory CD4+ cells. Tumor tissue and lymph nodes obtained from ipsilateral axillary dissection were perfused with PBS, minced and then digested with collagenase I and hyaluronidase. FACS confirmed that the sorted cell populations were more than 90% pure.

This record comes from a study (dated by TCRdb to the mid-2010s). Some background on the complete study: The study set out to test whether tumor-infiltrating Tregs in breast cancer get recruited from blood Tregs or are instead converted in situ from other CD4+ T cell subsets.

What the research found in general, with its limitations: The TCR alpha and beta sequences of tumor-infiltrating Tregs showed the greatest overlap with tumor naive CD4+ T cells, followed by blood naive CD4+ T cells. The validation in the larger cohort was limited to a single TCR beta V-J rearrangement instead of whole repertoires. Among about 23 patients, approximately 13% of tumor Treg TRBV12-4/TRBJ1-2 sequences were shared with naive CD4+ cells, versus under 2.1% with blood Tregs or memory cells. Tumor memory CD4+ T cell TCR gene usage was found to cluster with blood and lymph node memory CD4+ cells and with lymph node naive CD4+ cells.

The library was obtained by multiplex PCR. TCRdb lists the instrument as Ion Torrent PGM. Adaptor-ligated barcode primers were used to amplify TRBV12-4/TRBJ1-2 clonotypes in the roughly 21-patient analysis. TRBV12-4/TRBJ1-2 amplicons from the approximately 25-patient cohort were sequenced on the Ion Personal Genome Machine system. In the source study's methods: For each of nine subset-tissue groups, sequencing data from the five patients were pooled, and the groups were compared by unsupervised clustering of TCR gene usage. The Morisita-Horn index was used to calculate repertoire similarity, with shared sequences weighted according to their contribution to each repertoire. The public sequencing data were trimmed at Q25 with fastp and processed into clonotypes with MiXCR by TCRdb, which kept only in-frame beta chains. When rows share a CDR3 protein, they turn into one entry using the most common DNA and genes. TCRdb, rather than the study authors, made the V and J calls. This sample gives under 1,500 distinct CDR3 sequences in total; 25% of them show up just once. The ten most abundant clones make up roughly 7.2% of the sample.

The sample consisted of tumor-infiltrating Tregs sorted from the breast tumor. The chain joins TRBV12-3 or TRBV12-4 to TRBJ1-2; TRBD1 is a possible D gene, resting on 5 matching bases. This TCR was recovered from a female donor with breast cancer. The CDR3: CASSTGLNYTF. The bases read TGTGCCAGCAGTACAGGACTGAACTACACCTTC.